The entry below gives a single T cell receptor (beta chain) sequence along with its context. Its antigen is still unknown. One base away there is no much larger clone; base qualities are not given. Genomic DNA was extracted from sorted cells for sequencing of the TCRbeta CDR3 region. TCRbeta CDR3 regions were sequenced using the immunoSEQ Assay. As stored in TCRdb, this immuneACCESS dataset retains in-frame rearrangements with V and J assigned. A fraction of the clones does not appear; measured against another copy, unresolved V genes explain less than half of the discrepancy, and the remainder lacks a known reason. The sample includes approximately 7,000 clones, with around 80% observed a single time. The top ten clonotypes cover 73% of the sample. The sample comes from a study of OX40 agonist ivuxolimab in advanced cancers. A note on the overall study: The costimulatory receptor OX40 (CD134) was targeted by ivuxolimab, a fully human IgG2 agonistic monoclonal antibody. Intravenous ivuxolimab was administered to patients every 2 weeks at six dose levels: 0.01, 0.1, 0.3, 1.5, 3 and 10 mg/kg. Patients were allowed to have had prior anti-PD-1, anti-PD-L1 or anti-CTLA-4 therapy, and roughly 40% of the dose-escalation patients had been treated with checkpoint inhibitors. Of the approximately 54 dose-escalation patients, hepatocellular carcinoma was present in about 20, melanoma in some 15, renal cell carcinoma in 9 and head and neck cancer in 9. Peripheral TCRbeta sequencing was intended to test whether TCR sequence diversity was altered and clonal T-cell expansion was caused by ivuxolimab. A male proportion of approximately 83% and a mean age of 60 years, ranging from roughly 23 to 85, were recorded for the dose-escalation cohort. The paper describes the monotherapy dose-escalation part (N of about 54 patients) of the phase I trial of ivuxolimab. Three dose-escalation patients achieved partial responses, one with hepatocellular carcinoma and two with cutaneous melanoma. Results and caveats for the whole study, not just this receptor: The antigen specificity of the peripheral T cells that underwent clonal expansion was not determined. Clonal expansion of both CD4+ and CD8+ blood T cells was observed from baseline to week 6 at doses 0.1 to 3.0 mg/kg. After ivuxolimab, CD8+ T cells had more expanded clones than CD4+ T cells on average. In the 0.1-3.0 mg/kg groups, partial responders were among the patients with the lowest normalized peripheral clonal expansion, particularly in CD8+ T cells. Low levels of normalized T-cell clonal expansion were also seen in some nonresponding patients.

Patients with autoimmune disease history or receiving systemic immunosuppression were excluded from the trial. In every dose cohort, peripheral blood was drawn for TCR sequencing at baseline, cycle 4 day 1, and cycle 7 day 1. Samples were obtained from an open-label, multicenter, first-in-human phase I dose-escalation trial of ivuxolimab. The trial enrolled adults with locally advanced or metastatic head and neck squamous cell, hepatocellular, melanoma or renal cell carcinoma. Before TCR sequencing, CD4+ T cells and CD8+ T cells from peripheral blood were sorted into separate populations. V is trimmed back by 7 bases and J by 4 bases, and the junction contains 6 bases that no gene match accounts for. From cysteine to phenylalanine, the CDR3 is 13 amino acids long. Of the read, only the CDR3 DNA is kept; its 39 bases are in frame from base 1. The CDR1 and CDR2 encoded by the germline V gene are MDHEN and SYDVKM.

The receptor comes from an adult with an advanced solid tumor such as melanoma, head and neck, liver or kidney cancer. This specimen consisted of CD4+ or CD8+ T cells sorted from blood, obtained in a trial of the OX40 agonist ivuxolimab. The chain is assembled from TRBV28 and TRBJ2-7, with 8 bases in between that match TRBD2. The DNA sequence is TGTGCCAGCACCCAGCGGGGGACTTACGAGCAGTACTTC. Translated, this gives CASTQRGTYEQYF.